Each of the 5 T cell receptor beta chains below was sequenced from the same sample in a study of blood T cell repertoires in COVID-19 (TCRdb year 2020). The library was obtained by the immunoSEQ multiplex PCR assay. TCRdb mirrors the immuneACCESS table, restricted to in-frame sequences. Some clones are absent from its copies; in checked studies, under half trace to an unresolved V gene, and the reason for the others is unknown. Here the sample has 250,000 to 350,000 clones; roughly nine tenths occur a single time. The ten largest clonotypes hold 2.2% of the sample. The sample taken for sequencing was peripheral blood. These TCRs come from a woman aged 45-65 years who had recovered from COVID-19.

This clone has a single count. CDR3 DNA: TGTGCCAGCAGCCTACTAGCGGGAGGGCCCAATGAGCAGTTCTTC. It codes for CASSLLAGGPNEQFF. V and J are TRBV6-2 or TRBV6-3 and TRBJ2-1, with 13 bases fitting TRBD2. The germline gives CDR1 MNHEY, CDR2 SVGEGT. J gave up 6 bases and V 6 bases, and 5 bases lay outside the gene matches. This CDR3 region has 15 residues.

J is TRBJ2-3 and V is TRBV5-1, with D possibly being TRBD2 (6 bases). V lost 3 bases to trimming and J lost 0 bases, with 11 bases between them. This CDR3 has 15 residues. The germline gives CDR1 SGHRS, CDR2 YFSETQ. Here the CDR3 reads CASSSLGTSTDTQYF. In nucleotides, the CDR3 is TGCGCCAGCAGCTCTCTTGGGACTAGCACAGATACGCAGTATTTT.

V usage is TRBV7-2 and J usage is TRBJ1-1; maybe TRBD1 (5 bases). The CDR3 spans 15 residues. Trimming took off 1 base at V and 5 bases at J, with 14 bases between the two ends. CDR1 is SGHTA and CDR2 is FQGNSA in the germline V gene. The CDR3 sequence is CASSLVAREDTEAFF. In nucleotides, the CDR3 is TGTGCCAGCAGCTTAGTGGCCAGGGAGGATACTGAAGCTTTCTTT.

V gene TRBV7-2 combines with J gene TRBJ2-4; 7 bases are a match to TRBD1. Germline assignment: CDR1 SGHTA and CDR2 FQGNSA. The CDR3 is 14 residues long. V dropped 1 base and J dropped 6; count of bases not matched to a gene: 3. The CDR3 protein is CASSLGRTGNIQYF. Here the CDR3 DNA reads TGTGCCAGCAGCTTAGGCAGGACAGGAAACATTCAGTACTTC.

The V call is TRBV9, the J call TRBJ2-1; tentatively, D is TRBD2 (5 bases). The CDR3 runs 11 residues. Germline V gene sequence: CDR1 SGDLS, CDR2 YYNGEE. V lost 4 bases and J lost 10, with 9 bases in between. DNA for the CDR3: TGTGCCAGCAGCTTCCAGCGGGAGCAGTTCTTC. It encodes CASSFQREQFF.